A single sample is the source of the 32 T cell receptor beta chains below, sequenced in a study of early T cells in non-severe SARS-CoV-2 infection. TCRdb redid the calling of the 5' RACE reads with MiXCR, one entry per CDR3 protein. The sample consists of 45,000 to 65,000 distinct CDR3 sequences, around 10% of them appearing once. The material sequenced was whole blood. Receptor source: an adult who was a healthcare worker with PCR-confirmed SARS-CoV-2 infection or an uninfected control (not recorded which).

This clonotype was detected ten times or more. V and J are TRBV7-8 and TRBJ2-1; possibly TRBD1 or TRBD2 for D (5 bases each). The CDR3 loop spans 16 amino acids. The germline V gene has CDR1 SGHVS and CDR2 FQNEAQ. Trimming took 7 bases from V and 0 from J, leaving 16 bases between them. The CDR3 region is CASTLRDGSSYNEQFF. CDR3 coding DNA: TGTGCCAGCACCCTTCGGGACGGAAGCTCCTACAATGAGCAGTTCTTC.

In this sample, this clonotype turned up a few times. V and J are TRBV2 and TRBJ2-3; possibly TRBD1 for D (5 bases). Germline CDR1 SNHLY, CDR2 FYNNEI. V lost 5 bases and J lost 5, with 11 bases in between. This CDR3 comprises 13 residues. CDR3 coding DNA: TGTGCCAGCAGTCGAATGGGGCTAGATACGCAGTATTTT. Protein sequence: CASSRMGLDTQYF.

This clonotype was seen a few times. CDR3 region: CASSLAGNLEQFF. The DNA for the CDR3 is TGCGCCAGCAGCTTGGCCGGAAACCTTGAGCAGTTCTTC. This sequence joins TRBV5-1 and TRBJ2-1; D is uncertain. CDR1 is SGHRS, CDR2 YFSETQ, per germline. V shed 0 bases and J shed 9 bases, with 10 bases lying between them. The CDR3 is 13 residues long.

This clonotype was recorded many times. V gene TRBV30 combines with J gene TRBJ2-2; D gene ambiguous. Trimming pared 0 bases from V and 1 base from J, leaving 9 bases between. The CDR3 is 15 residues long. CDR1 GTSNPN and CDR2 SVGIG come from the germline V gene (reference sequence). The chain's CDR3 is CAWSVLAVNTGELFF. CDR3 sequence (DNA): TGTGCCTGGAGTGTACTGGCGGTGAACACCGGGGAGCTGTTTTTT.

The J gene is TRBJ1-2, the V gene TRBV27, with 8 bases fitting TRBD1. This CDR3 contains 15 residues. Germline V CDR1 and CDR2: MNHEY, SMNVEV (reference sequence). V trimming: 5 bases; J trimming: 4 bases; junction bases outside the gene matches: 9. The CDR3, as DNA: TGTGCCAGCAGTGGCCGGGACAGGTACCTCTATGGCTACACCTTC. Its translation is CASSGRDRYLYGYTF.

This sequence joins TRBV11-2 and TRBJ2-1, with 11 nucleotides matching TRBD2. Germline CDR1 reads SGHAT; CDR2 reads FQNNGV. V shed 6 bases and J 8 bases; nucleotides not matched to a gene: 9. This CDR3 has 15 residues. Here the CDR3 DNA reads TGTGCCAGCAGTCTCACTGGACTAGCGGGCGATGAGCAGTTCTTC. As protein: CASSLTGLAGDEQFF.

This clonotype was observed many times. V usage is TRBV2 and J usage is TRBJ2-1; 7 bases map to TRBD1. The CDR3 covers 15 residues. V gave up 1 base and J gave up 2 bases; unmatched junction bases: 2. Germline lookup yields CDR1 SNHLY and CDR2 FYNNEI. The CDR3 DNA reads as TGTGCCAGCAGTGAAGACAGGGGAGCCTACAATGAGCAGTTCTTC. This codes for CASSEDRGAYNEQFF.

This clonotype was seen at least ten times. CDR3 nucleotides: TGCAGTGCTCCGGTGAGCGGGAGTGAATTCGGTGAGCAGTTCTTC. Translated, it gives CSAPVSGSEFGEQFF. The chain has TRBV20-1 and TRBJ2-1; 8 bases are a match to TRBD2. J gave up 9 bases and V 5 bases, and 15 bases lay outside the gene matches. Germline CDR1 is DFQATT and CDR2 is SNEGSKA (reference sequence). The CDR3 contains 15 residues.

This clonotype came up many times. The chain carries TRBV29-1 and TRBJ2-7, with D unclear. Trimming pared 6 bases from V and 3 bases from J, leaving 9 bases between. The CDR3 runs 11 residues. The germline V gene has CDR1 SQVTM and CDR2 ANQGSEA. The CDR3 reads CSVGRDYEQYF. CDR3 in DNA: TGCAGCGTAGGTAGGGACTACGAGCAGTACTTC.

This clonotype occurred many times. This chain links TRBV6-1 with TRBJ2-7; no firm D call. This CDR3 region has 11 residues. Germline CDR1 is MNHNS and CDR2 is SASEGT. The V and J ends lost 7 bases and 4 bases respectively, with 8 bases between them. CDR3 coding DNA: TGTGCCAGCACCGAACTATACGAGCAGTACTTC. As protein: CASTELYEQYF.

This clonotype appeared many times. The chain links TRBV7-9 to TRBJ1-3, with D possibly being TRBD1 (5 bases). CDR3 size: 15 residues. CDR1 SEHNR and CDR2 FQNEAQ come from the germline V gene (reference sequence). V was clipped by 5 bases and J by 0 bases, with 11 bases between them. The CDR3 region has the DNA TGTGCCAGCAGCATAGACAGCCCCTCTGGAAACACCATATATTTT. Its protein is CASSIDSPSGNTIYF.

At least ten counts were recorded for this clonotype. The chain combines TRBV5-4 with TRBJ2-7, with D perhaps TRBD2 (6 bases). Trimming pared 1 base from V and 6 bases from J, leaving 14 bases between. Germline CDR1 is SGHNT and CDR2 is YYREEE (reference sequence). This CDR3 contains 14 residues. The CDR3 sequence: CASSLLATSREQYF. CDR3 nucleotide sequence: TGTGCCAGCAGCTTGCTAGCGACTTCGCGCGAGCAGTACTTC. Full variable domain (remainder filled in from reference TRBV5-4 and TRBJ2-7): ETGVTQSPTHLIKTRGQQVTLRCSSQSGHNTVSWYQQALGQGPQFIFQYYREEENGRGNFPPRFSGLQFPNYSSELNVNALELDDSALYLCASSLLATSREQYFGPGTRLTVT.

This clonotype has ten or more counts. V gene TRBV7-9 combines with J gene TRBJ2-5; 11 bases match TRBD2. Germline CDR1 is SEHNR and CDR2 is FQNEAQ (reference sequence). The CDR3 sequence is 16 residues long. With V trimmed by 3 bases and J by 2 bases, 5 bases remained unmatched. The CDR3 loop reads CASSFLGLAVQETQYF. The CDR3 bases are TGTGCCAGCAGCTTCTTGGGACTAGCGGTACAAGAGACCCAGTACTTC.

This clonotype has at least ten counts. The V and J genes are TRBV18 and TRBJ2-1; the D gene is possibly TRBD1 (5 bases). The germline gives CDR1 KGHSH, CDR2 LQKENI. V shed 6 bases and J shed 9 bases, with 12 bases lying between them. CDR3 length equals 12 residues. The CDR3: CASSPGSPEQFF. In DNA, the CDR3 is TGTGCCAGCTCGCCAGGGTCGCCTGAGCAGTTCTTC.

In this sample, this clonotype turned up many times. The chain carries TRBV20-1 and TRBJ1-4, with D unresolved. The V and J ends lost 3 bases and 0 bases respectively, with 11 bases between them. Germline V gene lookup returns CDR1 DFQATT and CDR2 SNEGSKA (reference sequence). The CDR3 has 15 residues. CDR3 protein: CSASSVLATNEKLFF. The CDR3 DNA is TGCAGTGCTAGTTCGGTTTTAGCAACTAATGAAAAACTGTTTTTT.

This clonotype has at least ten counts. The chain couples TRBV29-1 to TRBJ1-2; 9 bases map to TRBD1. CDR1 is SQVTM and CDR2 is ANQGSEA in the germline V gene. Trimming cost V 6 bases and J 7 bases; bases outside gene matches: 6. CDR3 length: 12 amino acids. DNA of the CDR3: TGCAGCGTGACAGGGGGAAGTTCTGGCTACACCTTC. Translating gives CSVTGGSSGYTF.

This clonotype was seen ten or more times. This chain links TRBV7-2 with TRBJ2-1, with a tentative D call TRBD1 (6 bases). The CDR3 sequence is 17 residues long. In germline, CDR1 is SGHTA, CDR2 FQGNSA. V was trimmed by 1 base and J by 6 bases, leaving 19 bases between them. The CDR3 nucleotides are TGTGCCAGCAGCTTAGGATGGCAGGGGCTATTGTCCAATGAGCAGTTCTTC. This codes for CASSLGWQGLLSNEQFF.

The chain is built from TRBV6-2 or TRBV6-3 and TRBJ2-1, with D uncertain. Germline CDR1 MNHEY, CDR2 SVGEGT. This CDR3 is 10 amino acids long. V gave up 5 bases and J gave up 7 bases, with 3 bases separating them. The CDR3 DNA follows: TGTGCCAGCAGTCAGAATGAGCAGTTCTTC. Its translation: CASSQNEQFF.

This clonotype was detected ten times or more. The chain recombines TRBV3-1 with TRBJ2-7, with D perhaps matching TRBD1 (6 bases). The CDR3 runs to 14 residues. Germline V gene sequence: CDR1 LGHDT, CDR2 YNNKEL (reference sequence). V lost 4 bases and J 5 bases, leaving 15 bases between the germline ends. The CDR3 region has the DNA TGTGCCAGCAGCCTCAGGGGCAGAGGCGACGAGCAGTACTTC. Translated: CASSLRGRGDEQYF.

This clonotype was recorded a few times. The chain uses TRBV30 and TRBJ1-1, with D perhaps matching TRBD1 (5 bases). CDR3 length: 11 residues. V gave up 4 bases and J gave up 8 bases, with 11 bases separating them. Germline V gives CDR1 GTSNPN, CDR2 SVGIG (reference sequence). This CDR3 reads CAWKAGWEAFF. CDR3 bases: TGTGCCTGGAAGGCAGGGTGGGAAGCTTTCTTT.

The sample holds a few counts of this clonotype. CDR3 sequence reads: CASSLGQGLIVGEQYF. The CDR3 nucleotides are TGTGCCAGCAGCTTGGGGCAGGGGCTTATCGTCGGAGAGCAGTACTTC. This rearrangement joins TRBV5-6 to TRBJ2-7; maybe TRBD1 (6 bases). Trimming shortened V by 0 bases and J by 7 bases, and 20 bases separated the two germline ends. Germline V gene data show CDR1 as SGHDT and CDR2 as YYEEEE. The CDR3 sequence is 16 residues long.

This clonotype was recorded at least ten times. The V and J genes are TRBV20-1 and TRBJ2-2, with 7 positions matching TRBD1. V lost 1 base to trimming and J lost 4 bases; unmatched junction nucleotides: 15. The CDR3 runs to 18 residues. Germline V gene sequence: CDR1 DFQATT, CDR2 SNEGSKA (reference sequence). The CDR3 spells CSARVDTRGLYVTGELFF. As DNA, the CDR3 is TGCAGTGCTAGAGTAGACACGAGGGGGCTGTATGTCACCGGGGAGCTGTTTTTT.

The chain joins TRBV6-1 to TRBJ2-7; a possible D gene is TRBD2 (5 bases). CDR3 size: 15 residues. V was trimmed by 8 bases and J by 3 bases, leaving 20 bases between them. Germline V gene sequence: CDR1 MNHNS, CDR2 SASEGT. The CDR3 coding sequence is TGTGCCAGCCGCCTAAGGGTCGGGAATGTCTACGAGCAGTACTTC. It codes for CASRLRVGNVYEQYF.

This clonotype was seen only a few times. The chain combines TRBV27 with TRBJ2-2; no firm D call. Germline values: CDR1 MNHEY, CDR2 SMNVEV (reference sequence). The V end was cut by 8 bases, the J end by 2 bases, with 12 bases between. This CDR3 spans 14 amino acids. This CDR3 reads CASRWTENTGELFF. CDR3 sequence (DNA): TGTGCCAGCCGATGGACGGAAAACACCGGGGAGCTGTTTTTT.

With regard to this clonotype: Just one base apart from a much larger clone, this may be a read error. The chain recombines TRBV7-2 with TRBJ2-7, with 8 bases fitting TRBD1. CDR3 length: 15 residues. Germline-derived CDR1 and CDR2 are SGHTA and FQGNSA. In nucleotides, the CDR3 is TGTGTCAGCACCAAAGACAGGGGTACAATATACGAGCAGTACTTC. This encodes CVSTKDRGTIYEQYF.

The DNA for the CDR3 is TGTGCCATCAGTGAGAGAGCGGGGGCTTTAGATACGCAGTATTTT. Translating it yields CAISERAGALDTQYF. J is TRBJ2-3 and V is TRBV10-3; 8 bases are a match to TRBD2. The V gene end was trimmed by 2 bases and the J gene end by 5 bases; junction bases not matched to a gene: 6. The CDR3 covers 15 residues. Germline CDR1 and CDR2: ENHRY and SYGVKD.

CDR3 residues: CASSLGIGLAGSYSYEQYF. CDR3 nucleotides: TGCGCCAGCAGCTTGGGAATAGGACTAGCGGGATCTTACTCCTACGAGCAGTACTTC. The chain couples TRBV5-1 to TRBJ2-7; 12 bases match TRBD2. Trimming cost V 0 bases and J 0 bases; bases outside gene matches: 10. This CDR3 is built from 19 residues. Germline V lookup: CDR1 SGHRS, CDR2 YFSETQ.

The V gene is TRBV30, the J gene TRBJ1-1; no definite D call. The germline V and J ends were trimmed by 3 bases and 11 bases, with 19 bases remaining between them. CDR1 and CDR2 from the germline V gene are GTSNPN and SVGIG (reference sequence). The length of the CDR3 is 13 residues. The CDR3 reads CAWSEGGLSTAFF. In DNA form, the CDR3 reads TGTGCCTGGAGCGAGGGAGGACTCAGCACGGCTTTCTTT.

This chain links TRBV11-2 with TRBJ1-3; tentative D call: TRBD1 (6 bases). V lost 4 bases to trimming and J lost 4 bases, with 14 bases between them. This CDR3 contains 15 residues. CDR1 and CDR2 (germline): SGHAT, FQNNGV. CDR3 nucleotides: TGTGCCAGCAGCTCCCAAGGGGGAAAAGGAAACACCATATATTTT. The encoded protein is CASSSQGGKGNTIYF. Looking up the rest from reference TRBV11-2 and TRBJ1-3 gives the full variable domain: EAGVAQSPRYKIIEKRQSVAFWCNPISGHATLYWYQQILGQGPKLLIQFQNNGVVDDSQLPKDRFSAERLKGVDSTLKIQPAKLEDSAVYLCASSSQGGKGNTIYFGEGSWLTVV.

About this clonotype: One base away lies a much larger clone, so this may be a sequencing read error. The chain recombines TRBV7-9 with TRBJ2-1; tentatively, D is TRBD1 (6 bases). Looked up from germline, CDR1 is SEHNR and CDR2 is FQNEAQ (reference sequence). This CDR3 region has 14 residues. V was trimmed by 3 bases and J by 7 bases, leaving 13 bases between them. CDR3 region: CASSFLDSTNEQFF. The CDR3 region has the DNA TGTGCCAGCAGCTTCTTGGACAGTACTAATGAGCAGTTCTTC.

The table lists this clonotype with a few counts. The chain is built from TRBV9 and TRBJ1-1; D is unclear. V dropped 0 bases and J dropped 4 bases, with 10 bases sitting between them. The CDR3 runs to 14 residues. The germline V gene has CDR1 SGDLS and CDR2 YYNGEE. CDR3 nucleotide sequence: TGTGCCAGCAGCGTAGTGGCGGAGAGCACTGAAGCTTTCTTT. It yields the protein CASSVVAESTEAFF.

This clonotype has at least ten counts. The V gene is TRBV9, the J gene TRBJ1-2; maybe TRBD1 (6 bases). Germline assignment: CDR1 SGDLS and CDR2 YYNGEE. The CDR3 has 13 amino acids. The V end was cut by 5 bases, the J end by 10 bases, with 18 bases between. The CDR3 coding sequence is TGTGCCAGCAGGCAACAGGGACATGGGGACTACACCTTC. Protein sequence: CASRQQGHGDYTF.